Listed below are T cell receptor beta chains from one sample, sequenced in a study of CD8 T cells in Susac syndrome. One entry per CDR3 protein, called by TCRdb with MiXCR from the immunoSEQ multiplex PCR reads. The sample shows roughly 160,000 distinct CDR3 sequences, 90% to 95% of them seen only once. Source material: CD4+ T cells from PBMCs. The source of these receptors is a human donor in good health. Each CDR3 is given with its conserved first and last residue. Each record gives: D gene, J gene, V gene, clone size, CDR3 DNA, CDR3 protein. D genes are given only for firm matches. Part of the rows lack a size; the others show once, few, many or a class for expanded clones.

D gene: .; J gene: TRBJ2-6; V gene: TRBV5-1; clone size: once; CDR3 DNA: TGCGCCAGCTTGCCAGGACCCACTGGGGCCAACGTCCTGACTTTC; CDR3 protein: CASLPGPTGANVLTF
D gene: .; J gene: TRBJ2-1; V gene: TRBV20-1; clone size: .; CDR3 DNA: TGCAGTGTAAGTGGGGGCTACAATGAGCAGTTCTTC; CDR3 protein: CSVSGGYNEQFF
D gene: TRBD2; J gene: TRBJ2-5; V gene: TRBV7-2; clone size: .; CDR3 DNA: TGTGCCAGCAGCTCGCCGGCCGGGACTAACACGGAGACCCAGTACTTC; CDR3 protein: CASSSPAGTNTETQYF
D gene: .; J gene: TRBJ2-3; V gene: TRBV6-6; clone size: .; CDR3 DNA: TGTGCCAGCTCCCCCACGCCGGGGGCAGATACGCAGTATTTT; CDR3 protein: CASSPTPGADTQYF
D gene: .; J gene: TRBJ2-3; V gene: TRBV4-3; clone size: once; CDR3 DNA: TGCGCCAGCAGCCAACGTTCAGGCACAGATACGCAGTATTTT; CDR3 protein: CASSQRSGTDTQYF
D gene: .; J gene: TRBJ1-5; V gene: TRBV27; clone size: few; CDR3 DNA: TGTGCCAGCAGTGGGAGCAATCAGCCCCAGCATTTT; CDR3 protein: CASSGSNQPQHF
D gene: TRBD1; J gene: TRBJ2-7; V gene: TRBV20-1; clone size: .; CDR3 DNA: TGCAGTGCCAATCGGGACAGGGGATTAGGGGAGCAGTACTTC; CDR3 protein: CSANRDRGLGEQYF
D gene: TRBD2; J gene: TRBJ2-7; V gene: TRBV20-1; clone size: .; CDR3 DNA: TGCAGTGCTTGGACTAGCGGGGGGGGCCTCTCCTACGAGCAGTACTTC; CDR3 protein: CSAWTSGGGLSYEQYF
D gene: .; J gene: TRBJ1-6; V gene: TRBV30; clone size: .; CDR3 DNA: TGTGCCTGGAGTGGGAATGTGGGGAATTCACCCCTCCACTTT; CDR3 protein: CAWSGNVGNSPLHF
D gene: TRBD1; J gene: TRBJ2-7; V gene: TRBV5-1; clone size: .; CDR3 DNA: TGCGCCAGCAGCTCTGGACAGGAATGGGCCTGGGTCGAGCAGTACTTC; CDR3 protein: CASSSGQEWAWVEQYF
D gene: .; J gene: TRBJ2-3; V gene: TRBV3-1; clone size: .; CDR3 DNA: TGTGCCAGCAGCCCAACGGCAGGGGATACGCAGTATTTT; CDR3 protein: CASSPTAGDTQYF
D gene: .; J gene: TRBJ1-5; V gene: TRBV20-1; clone size: once; CDR3 DNA: TGCAGTGCTAGAGGCAATCAGCCCCAGCATTTT; CDR3 protein: CSARGNQPQHF
D gene: .; J gene: TRBJ1-5; V gene: TRBV30; clone size: .; CDR3 DNA: TGTGCCTGGAGTGCGGGGGCGAATCAGCCCCAGCATTTT; CDR3 protein: CAWSAGANQPQHF
D gene: .; J gene: TRBJ2-1; V gene: TRBV5-1; clone size: .; CDR3 DNA: TGCGCCAGCAGCTATGGGGGCGCAATGGGTGAGCAGTTCTTC; CDR3 protein: CASSYGGAMGEQFF
D gene: .; J gene: TRBJ1-4; V gene: TRBV14; clone size: .; CDR3 DNA: TGTGCCAGCAGCGATAACAGTCTCAGGGAAAAACTGTTTTTT; CDR3 protein: CASSDNSLREKLFF
D gene: TRBD1; J gene: TRBJ2-1; V gene: TRBV27; clone size: .; CDR3 DNA: TGTGCCAGCAGTTCCCCGGGACAGGGGGACCATGAGCAGTTCTTC; CDR3 protein: CASSSPGQGDHEQFF
D gene: .; J gene: TRBJ2-1; V gene: TRBV3-1; clone size: .; CDR3 DNA: TGTGCCAGCAGCTACAGCGAAAGCTCCTACAATGAGCAGTTCTTC; CDR3 protein: CASSYSESSYNEQFF
D gene: .; J gene: TRBJ1-2; V gene: TRBV7-2; clone size: .; CDR3 DNA: TGTGCCAGCCAGGCTTTCGGCTACACCTTC; CDR3 protein: CASQAFGYTF
D gene: TRBD1; J gene: TRBJ2-5; V gene: TRBV6-2/TRBV6-3; clone size: .; CDR3 DNA: TGTGCCAGCAGTTACCCAGCGACAGGGGGCGGAGAGACCCAGTACTTC; CDR3 protein: CASSYPATGGGETQYF
D gene: TRBD1; J gene: TRBJ1-2; V gene: TRBV28; clone size: .; CDR3 DNA: TGTGCCAGCAGCAGACAGGGCCGAGGCTACACCTTC; CDR3 protein: CASSRQGRGYTF